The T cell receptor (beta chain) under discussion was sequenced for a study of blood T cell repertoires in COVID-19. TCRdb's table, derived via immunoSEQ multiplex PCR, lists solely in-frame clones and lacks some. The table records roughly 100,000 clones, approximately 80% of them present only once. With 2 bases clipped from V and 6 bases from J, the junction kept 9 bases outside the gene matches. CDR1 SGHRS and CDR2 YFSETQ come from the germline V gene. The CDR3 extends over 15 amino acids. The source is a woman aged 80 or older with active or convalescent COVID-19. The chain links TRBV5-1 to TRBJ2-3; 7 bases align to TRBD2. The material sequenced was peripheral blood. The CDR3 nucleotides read TGCGCCAGCAGCTTCGAGGGAGGGTTGGGCGATACGCAGTATTTT. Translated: CASSFEGGLGDTQYF.